The T cell receptor (beta chain) under discussion was sequenced for a study of cytomegalovirus exposure and HLA in healthy donors. This CDR3 region has 11 residues. Trimming pared 3 bases from V and 9 bases from J, leaving 8 bases between. The germline V gene encodes CDR1 SGHAT and CDR2 FQNNGV. Amplification used 60 Vbeta primers and 13 Jbeta primers. Produced via immunoSEQ multiplex PCR; TCRdb's table is partial and in-frame only. The data contain about 140,000 clones, around 79% of them seen just once; the ten biggest clones take up around 1%. The sequence came from a man aged 18 to 30 in good health and CMV-seronegative. The V call is TRBV11-2, the J call TRBJ2-5, with D possibly matching TRBD1 (6 bases). The specimen sequenced was PBMCs. The CDR3 DNA follows: TGTGCCAGCAGCTTCGAGGGGGCCCAGTACTTC. Translation gives CASSFEGAQYF.